Reported below is one T cell receptor (beta chain). The data were produced by immunoSEQ multiplex PCR, yet TCRdb's version contains in-frame clones alone and is incomplete. The sample holds 75,000 to 95,000 clones, 90% to 96% seen once. These data come from a study of technical replicates of blood from several donors. The source material was T cells isolated from PBMCs. This sequence originates from a human donor in good health.

The CDR3 protein is CASRGTGRKTEAFF. Here the CDR3 DNA reads TGTGCCAGCAGGGGGACAGGGAGGAAAACTGAAGCTTTCTTT. This chain connects TRBV28 to TRBJ1-1; 9 bases match TRBD1. Unmatched junction bases numbered 7, after V lost 6 bases and J lost 5 bases. The germline V gene has CDR1 MDHEN and CDR2 SYDVKM. The CDR3 has 14 residues.